At least ten counts were recorded for the clone carrying this T cell receptor (beta chain). Its antigen is still unknown. Germline and junction disagree at one end, which may indicate a read error. The study enrolled ophthalmopathy donors with moderate-to-severe activity, CAS ≥3, NOSPECS ≥4 and duration under 3 months. PBMCs were isolated by Ficoll-Paque density gradient centrifugation, using around 10 ml of fresh peripheral blood as the starting material. This specimen belongs to a study of Graves' ophthalmopathy and Graves' hyperthyroidism. Study-wide points: Blood also contained most of the expanded thyroid clonotypes above 0.001 frequency.

CDR3 length: 14 residues. The germline V gene has CDR1 MDHEN and CDR2 SYDVKM. The sequenced template was RNA, covering the TCR beta CDR3 region. An initial RT-PCR round employing HTBI primers preceded a second-round multiplex PCR. In TCRdb, the multiplex PCR reads were re-called with MiXCR into one record per CDR3 protein. The sample includes 210,000 or so distinct CDR3 sequences, roughly 27% of them seen just once. The chain links TRBV28 to TRBJ2-7; 10 bases map to TRBD2. This TCR was sampled from a middle-aged man with Graves' ophthalmopathy. Sequencing used peripheral blood. This CDR3 is CAGSKLAGTYEQYF. The DNA of the CDR3 is TGTGCCGGCAGTAAACTAGCGGGAACCTACGAGCAGTACTTC. The full variable domain, in which reference TRBV28 and TRBJ2-7 provide the parts outside the CDR3, is DVKVTQSSRYLVKRTGEKVFLECVQDMDHENMFWYRQDPGLGLRLIYFSYDVKMKEKGDIPEGYSVSREKKERFSLILESASTNQTSMYLCAGSKLAGTYEQYFGPGTRLTVT.